This T cell receptor beta chain stems from a study of OX40 agonist ivuxolimab in advanced cancers. Study context: Patients were infused with ivuxolimab every 2 weeks at 0.01 to 10 mg/kg.

A remark on this clone: What it binds is not known.

Notes on the study in general: The investigators did not determine what antigen specificity the expanded peripheral T cells had. Researchers report that CD8+ T cells had, on average, more expanded clones than CD4+. Circulating CD4+ and CD8+ T cells showed clonal expansion by week 6 at 0.1 to 3.0 mg/kg.

Measured with immunoSEQ multiplex PCR; TCRdb has only the in-frame clones, and not every one. The sample holds 90,000 or so clones, about 94% seen once. The CDR3 sequence is 13 residues long. Germline lookup yields CDR1 SGHKS and CDR2 YYEKEE (reference sequence). V lost 4 bases and J lost 10, with 16 bases in between. The receptor comes from an adult with an advanced solid tumor such as melanoma, head and neck, liver or kidney cancer. V gene TRBV5-5 combines with J gene TRBJ2-3; D perhaps matches TRBD1 (6 bases). The input for sequencing was CD4+ or CD8+ T cells sorted from blood, taken in a trial of the OX40 agonist ivuxolimab. CDR3: CASSPLPGQSQYF. CDR3 bases: TGTGCCAGCAGCCCCCTCCCGGGACAATCGCAGTATTTT. The variable domain in full, with the rest retrieved from reference TRBV5-5 and TRBJ2-3, is DAGVTQSPTHLIKTRGQQVTLRCSPISGHKSVSWYQQVLGQGPQFIFQYYEKEERGRGNFPDRFSARQFPNYSSELNVNALLLGDSALYLCASSPLPGQSQYFGPGTRLTVL.